This is a list of T cell receptor beta chains from one sample in a study of cytomegalovirus exposure and HLA in healthy donors. Profiled with immunoSEQ multiplex PCR; TCRdb holds only in-frame clones, not every one. The sample table sets out about 120,000 clones. Source material: PBMCs. These receptors originate from a man between 35 and 55 years old in good health and CMV-seropositive. Each CDR3 is given with its conserved first and last residue. The D gene is left open where the match is weak.

j_call d_call v_call cdr3_nt cdr3_aa
TRBJ2-2 TRBD1 TRBV5-8 TGTGCCAGCACCCCGACAGGGAACGAAGCCGGGGAGCTGTTTTTT CASTPTGNEAGELFF
TRBJ2-2 TRBD2 TRBV9 TGTGCCAGCAGCGTAGTTGCGGGAGGGCTCCGCACCGGGGAGCTGTTTTTT CASSVVAGGLRTGELFF
TRBJ1-1 . TRBV4-1 TGCGCCAGCAGCCAAAATAGGGGACAGAACACTGAAGCTTTCTTT CASSQNRGQNTEAFF
TRBJ2-6 . TRBV19 TGTGCCAGTAGCACTAAGAACTCTGGGGCCAACGTCCTGACTTTC CASSTKNSGANVLTF
TRBJ2-6 TRBD2 TRBV5-5 TGTGCCAGCAGCTTGGTACTAGCGGGAAACTCTGGGGCCAACGTCCTGACTTTC CASSLVLAGNSGANVLTF
TRBJ1-1 TRBD1 TRBV27 TGTGCCAGCAGTTCTGGGCGTCCGGGACAGAGATCGAACACTGAAGCTTTCTTT CASSSGRPGQRSNTEAFF
TRBJ2-1 . TRBV19 TGTGCCAGTAGTCGGCTAGGCTCCTACAATGAGCAGTTCTTC CASSRLGSYNEQFF
TRBJ1-5 TRBD1 TRBV5-1 TGCGCCAGCGCCCCGACAGGGGGACCGAATCAGCCCCAGCATTTT CASAPTGGPNQPQHF
TRBJ2-7 . TRBV11-2 TGTGCCAGCAGCTCCAGCGCGACAGGTCTGGAGCAGTACTTC CASSSSATGLEQYF
TRBJ2-5 TRBD2 TRBV7-3 TGTGCCAGCAGCTTAGCGGGAGGGGTGGAGACCCAGTACTTC CASSLAGGVETQYF
TRBJ2-3 TRBD2 TRBV27 TGTGCCAGCAGTTTAATGGCGGGAGTATCAGATACGCAGTATTTT CASSLMAGVSDTQYF
TRBJ1-1 TRBD1 TRBV4-1 TGCGCCAGCAGCAGGACAGGAGGGGGTTTTGCTGAAGCTTTCTTT CASSRTGGGFAEAFF
TRBJ2-7 TRBD1 TRBV19 TGTGCCAGTAGTATCCTCGGGACAGGGGACGACGAGCAGTACTTC CASSILGTGDDEQYF
TRBJ1-1 TRBD1 TRBV27 TGTGCCAGCAATGGACAGGGGGCGACTGAAGCTTTCTTT CASNGQGATEAFF
TRBJ1-1 TRBD1 TRBV7-3 TGTGCCAGCAGGCCCGGGACAGGCCCCGGTGAAGCTTTCTTT CASRPGTGPGEAFF
TRBJ2-1 TRBD2 TRBV27 TGTGCCAGCAGTTATGCGGGAGGGGGGTACAATGAGCAGTTCTTC CASSYAGGGYNEQFF
TRBJ2-7 TRBD2 TRBV6-5 TGTGCCAGCACCCCTAGCGGGCAAAGCTACGAGCAGTACTTC CASTPSGQSYEQYF
TRBJ1-1 . TRBV19 TGTGCCAGTAGTATAGCGGGGGAATACACTGAAGCTTTCTTT CASSIAGEYTEAFF
TRBJ2-5 TRBD2 TRBV5-6 TGTGCCAGCAGCCCTGACCGGACTAGCGGGGAACAAGAGACCCAGTACTTC CASSPDRTSGEQETQYF
TRBJ2-7 . TRBV28 TGTGCCAGCAGTACATCTCACGAGCAGTACTTC CASSTSHEQYF
TRBJ2-2 . TRBV6-5 TGTGCCAGCAGTTACAGGGGAGGAACCGGGGAGCTGTTTTTT CASSYRGGTGELFF
TRBJ2-5 TRBD2 TRBV15 TGTGCCACCAGCAGAGATTCCGGGAGGGAGACCCAGTACTTC CATSRDSGRETQYF
TRBJ2-5 . TRBV30 TGTGCCTGGCAAGCCAGGGGCCGGGAGACCCAGTACTTC CAWQARGRETQYF
TRBJ1-3 TRBD1 TRBV18 TGTGCCAGCTCTCCCGGGACAGGGGAGAAATCCGGAAACACCATATATTTT CASSPGTGEKSGNTIYF
TRBJ2-3 TRBD2 TRBV6-5 TGTGCCAGCAGTTCCCTCGGAGCGCGGGAGGTTACCACGCAGTATTTT CASSSLGAREVTTQYF
TRBJ2-1 TRBD2 TRBV4-1 TGCGCCAGCAGCCACATGGGACTAGCGGGAGGGTACAATGAGCAGTTCTTC CASSHMGLAGGYNEQFF
TRBJ2-2 . TRBV7-2 TGTGCCAGCAGCTTAGGAGTAGCGAACACCGGGGAGCTGTTTTTT CASSLGVANTGELFF
TRBJ1-2 . TRBV29-1 TGCAGCGGATTACTGCGAGGGTATGGCTACACCTTC CSGLLRGYGYTF
TRBJ1-1 . TRBV6-5 TGTGCCAGCACCCCTGGCAGTTTCAACACTGAAGCTTTCTTT CASTPGSFNTEAFF
TRBJ2-2 TRBD2 TRBV9 TGTGCCAGCAGCGTAGTAACTAGCGGGACATACACCGGGGAGCTGTTTTTT CASSVVTSGTYTGELFF